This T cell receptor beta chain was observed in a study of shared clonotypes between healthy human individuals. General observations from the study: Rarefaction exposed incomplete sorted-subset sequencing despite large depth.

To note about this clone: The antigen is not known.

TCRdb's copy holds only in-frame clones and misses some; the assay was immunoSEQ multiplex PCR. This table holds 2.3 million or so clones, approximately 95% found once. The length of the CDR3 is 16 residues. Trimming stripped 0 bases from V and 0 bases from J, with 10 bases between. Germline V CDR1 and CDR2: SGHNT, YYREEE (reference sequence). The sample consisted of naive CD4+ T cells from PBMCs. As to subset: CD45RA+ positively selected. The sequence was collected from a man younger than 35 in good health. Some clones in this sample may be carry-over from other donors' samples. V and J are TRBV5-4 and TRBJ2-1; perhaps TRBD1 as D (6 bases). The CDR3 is CASSLVGRGSYNEQFF. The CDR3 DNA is TGTGCCAGCAGCTTGGTCGGCAGGGGCTCCTACAATGAGCAGTTCTTC.